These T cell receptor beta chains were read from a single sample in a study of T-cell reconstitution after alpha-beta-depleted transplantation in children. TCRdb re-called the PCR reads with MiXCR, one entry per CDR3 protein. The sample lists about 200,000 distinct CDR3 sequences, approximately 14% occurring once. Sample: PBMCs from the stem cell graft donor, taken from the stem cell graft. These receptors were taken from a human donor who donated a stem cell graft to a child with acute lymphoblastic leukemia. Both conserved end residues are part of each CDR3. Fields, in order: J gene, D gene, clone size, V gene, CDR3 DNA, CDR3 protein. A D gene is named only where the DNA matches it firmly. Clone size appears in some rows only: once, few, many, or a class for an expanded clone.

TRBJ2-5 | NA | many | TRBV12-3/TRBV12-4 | TGTGCCAGCAGTCTCCGGCCTGAAGGAGAGACCCAGTACTTC | CASSLRPEGETQYF
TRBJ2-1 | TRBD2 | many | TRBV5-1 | TGCGCCAGCAGCCCGATATTAGCGGGAGCCTACAATGAGCAGTTCTTC | CASSPILAGAYNEQFF
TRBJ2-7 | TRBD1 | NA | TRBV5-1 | TGCGCCAGCAGCAGAGACAGGGGACCCTACGAGCAGTACTTC | CASSRDRGPYEQYF
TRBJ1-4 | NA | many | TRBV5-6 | TGTGCCAGCAGCTTGGGGCACGGCAGAACAACTAATGAAAAACTGTTTTTT | CASSLGHGRTTNEKLFF
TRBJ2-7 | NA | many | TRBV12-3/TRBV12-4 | TGTGCCAGCAGTCTGGACCGTTCCTACGAGCAGTACTTC | CASSLDRSYEQYF
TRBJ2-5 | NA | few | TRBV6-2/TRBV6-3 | TGTGCCAGCAGCGGTTCTGGAGAGACCCAGTACTTC | CASSGSGETQYF
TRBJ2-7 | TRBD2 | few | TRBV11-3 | TGTGCCAGCAGCGCACGACCGGGACTAGCGGGAGACGAGCAGTACTTC | CASSARPGLAGDEQYF
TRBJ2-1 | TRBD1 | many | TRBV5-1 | TGCGCCAGCAGACAAAGCCGGGACAGAGCCTACAATGAGCAGTTCTTC | CASRQSRDRAYNEQFF
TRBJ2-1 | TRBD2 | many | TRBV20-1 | TGCAGTGCTAGTAGGACTAGCGGTCACAATGAGCAGTTCTTC | CSASRTSGHNEQFF
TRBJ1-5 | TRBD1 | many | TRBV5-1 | TGCGCCAGCAGCTTGGTATCAGGGGGTGAGGCTGTAAAGCCCCAGCATTTT | CASSLVSGGEAVKPQHF
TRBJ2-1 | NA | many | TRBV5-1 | TGCGCCAGCAGCGTTGAGGACCGGAGGGCCAATGAGCAGTTCTTC | CASSVEDRRANEQFF
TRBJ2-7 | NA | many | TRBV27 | TGTGCCAGCAGTTTTAACAGGCCGCGGGGCGAGCAGTACTTC | CASSFNRPRGEQYF
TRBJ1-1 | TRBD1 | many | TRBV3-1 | TGTGCCAGCAGCCTCACCGGAGGGACAGCACTTGAAGCTTTCTTT | CASSLTGGTALEAFF
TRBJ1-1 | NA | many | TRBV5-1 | TGCGCCAGCAGCTTGGGGGCAGTGAACACTGAAGCTTTCTTT | CASSLGAVNTEAFF
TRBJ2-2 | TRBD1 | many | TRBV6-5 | TGTGCCAGCAGTTATACAGGGGGCGCGGGCGGGGAGCTGTTTTTT | CASSYTGGAGGELFF
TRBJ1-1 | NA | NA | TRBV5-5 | TGTGCCAGCAGGGTGCCGGGGTCGAGCACTGAAGCTTTCTTT | CASRVPGSSTEAFF
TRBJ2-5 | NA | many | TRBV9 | TGTGCCAGCAGCCCCACGCTCCGGGAAAGAGAAGAGACCCAGTACTTC | CASSPTLREREETQYF
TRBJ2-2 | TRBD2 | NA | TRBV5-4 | TGTGCCAGCAGTTTGCGGACTAGCGTGATTGGGGAGCTGTTTTTT | CASSLRTSVIGELFF
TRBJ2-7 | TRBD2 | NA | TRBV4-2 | TGTGCCAGCAGCCAAGAATTAGCGGGGGAGTCCTACGAGCAGTACTTC | CASSQELAGESYEQYF
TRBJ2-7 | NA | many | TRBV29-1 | TGCAGCGTTGGGGGAGCAGGCCTGTTGGAGCAGTACTTC | CSVGGAGLLEQYF
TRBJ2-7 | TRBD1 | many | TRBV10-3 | TGTGCCATCAGTGGGACAGGGTACGAGCAGTACTTC | CAISGTGYEQYF
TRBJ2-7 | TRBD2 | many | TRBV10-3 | TGTGCCATCAGTGACCCACTAGCCGGGAGGATTAGGGGTGTTACTGGGCAGTACTTC | CAISDPLAGRIRGVTGQYF
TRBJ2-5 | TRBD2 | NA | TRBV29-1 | TGCAGCGTCGCCCAACTAGCGGGAGAGACCCAGTACTTC | CSVAQLAGETQYF
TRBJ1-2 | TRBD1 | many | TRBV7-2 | TGTGCCAGCAGCTTAGGGGGACAGGGCTATGGCTACACCTTC | CASSLGGQGYGYTF
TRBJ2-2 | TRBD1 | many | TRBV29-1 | TGCAGCGCCGGGGACAGGGGGAGCGGCGGGGAGCTGTTTTTT | CSAGDRGSGGELFF
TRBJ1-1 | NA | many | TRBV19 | TGTGCCAGTACTAAGGGCCTGAACACTGAAGCTTTCTTT | CASTKGLNTEAFF
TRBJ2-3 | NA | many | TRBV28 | TGTGCCAGCAGCCGGAGGGCAGATACGCAGTATTTT | CASSRRADTQYF
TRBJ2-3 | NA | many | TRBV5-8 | TGTGCCAGCAGCTCGTATAGCACAGATACGCAGTATTTT | CASSSYSTDTQYF
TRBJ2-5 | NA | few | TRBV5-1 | TGCGCCAGCAGCTTGGGAGCGGAGGTAGCAGAGACCCAGTACTTC | CASSLGAEVAETQYF
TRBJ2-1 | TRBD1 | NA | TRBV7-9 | TGTGCCAGCAGCCAACTTGGACAGGGGAGCTACAATGAGCAGTTCTTC | CASSQLGQGSYNEQFF
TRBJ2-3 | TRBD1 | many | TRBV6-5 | TGTGCCAGCAGTTTCGGACAGGGGGGAACGCCGTTTCCAACAGATACGCAGTATTTT | CASSFGQGGTPFPTDTQYF
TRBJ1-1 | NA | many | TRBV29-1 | TGCAGCGTTGGGACAGTAGACACTGAAGCTTTCTTT | CSVGTVDTEAFF
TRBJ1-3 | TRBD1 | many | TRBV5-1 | TGCGCCAGCAAGGAGGGACAGGGTCCTGGAAACACCATATATTTT | CASKEGQGPGNTIYF
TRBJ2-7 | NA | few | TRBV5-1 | TGCGCCAGCGCCCCTCGTGATTGGAATAGGAGGGAGGAGCAGTACTTC | CASAPRDWNRREEQYF
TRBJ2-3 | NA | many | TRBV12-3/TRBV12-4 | TGTGCCAGCAGGCCCTCGGCAGATACGCAGTATTTT | CASRPSADTQYF
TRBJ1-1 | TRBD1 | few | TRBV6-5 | TGTGCCAGCAGTTACGACAGGGGCGGAATGAACACTGAAGCTTTCTTT | CASSYDRGGMNTEAFF
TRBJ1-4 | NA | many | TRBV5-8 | TGTGCCAGCAGCTTGGCCGAAAAACTGTTTTTT | CASSLAEKLFF
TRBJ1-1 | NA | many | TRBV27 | TGTGCCAGCTCGAGGGGTGGTGAAGCTTTCTTT | CASSRGGEAFF
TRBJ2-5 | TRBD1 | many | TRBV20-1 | TGCAGTGCTAGTACAGGGGTTGGCCCAAAGACCCAGTACTTC | CSASTGVGPKTQYF
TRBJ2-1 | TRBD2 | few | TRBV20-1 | TGCAGTGCTAGAATGCGGGAGGGATCCTACAATGAGCAGTTCTTC | CSARMREGSYNEQFF
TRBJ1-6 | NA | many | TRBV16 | TGTGCCAGCAGCCCGGGGAGCTCCTATAATTCACCCCTCCACTTT | CASSPGSSYNSPLHF
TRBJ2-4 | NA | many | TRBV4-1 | TGCGCCAGCAGCCAAGTCGACCTAGGGTTTCGGAAAAACATTCAGTACTTC | CASSQVDLGFRKNIQYF